This T cell receptor beta chain was profiled in a study of cytomegalovirus exposure and HLA in healthy donors. In germline, CDR1 is SGHRS, CDR2 YFSETQ. Trimming removed 3 bases from V and 10 bases from J; junction bases left unmatched: 4. This CDR3 spans 12 amino acids. Amplification used 60 Vbeta primers and 13 Jbeta primers. The method was immunoSEQ multiplex PCR; TCRdb's version includes in-frame clones alone and lacks a portion of them. The sample consists of approximately 150,000 clones, around three quarters of them appearing once. The sequencing input was PBMCs. The receptor's source is a woman aged 18-29 years in good health and CMV-seropositive. The chain recombines TRBV5-1 with TRBJ1-2; 9 bases agree with TRBD1. CDR3 in amino acids: CASSWTGDVYTF. The CDR3 nucleotides read TGCGCCAGCAGCTGGACAGGGGATGTCTACACCTTC.